The T cell receptor (beta chain) described here comes from a study of vaccination effects on CD4 cells after COVID-19. Sequencing followed a ViraFEST assay step that expanded antigen-specific CD4+ T cells with viral peptide pools. Culture lasted about ten days before CD4+ T cell isolation. Two-dose BNT162b2 or mRNA-1273 vaccination was given to participants. This CDR3 spans 14 amino acids. Trimming took 8 bases from V and 2 from J, leaving 15 bases between them. The V gene's germline CDR1 is MNHEY and CDR2 SVGAGI. Repertoires were generated with immunoSEQ multiplex PCR, while TCRdb's copy carries only in-frame clones and drops some. Of 30,000 to 45,000 clones in the sample, 82% were seen once. About this clone: Its antigen is not known.

The clonotype was recovered from a human donor who received a COVID-19 vaccine. Some clones in this sample may be carry-over from other donors' samples. J is TRBJ1-1 and V is TRBV6-5; TRBD1 is a possible D gene (5 bases). The sequencing used CD4+ T cells from PBMCs cultured with HCoV-NL63 spike peptides, collected after COVID-19 vaccination. CDR3 protein: CASEGLGANTEAFF. CDR3 bases: TGTGCCAGCGAGGGCCTCGGGGCCAACACTGAAGCTTTCTTT.